The 15 T cell receptor beta chains presented below share a single source sample, sequenced in a study of graft-versus-host responses after intestinal transplantation. Antigens for these TCRs are unknown. Using immunoSEQ multiplex PCR, the repertoire was profiled, and TCRdb retains in-frame clones only, with some absent. The data hold approximately 81,000 clones, with around 87% observed a single time. Sequences were derived from unstimulated CD8+ T cells sorted from spleen or lymph node cells, sampled before transplant. All receptors come from a human donor who was the organ donor for an intestinal transplant.

The chain employs TRBV30 and TRBJ1-1, with D perhaps matching TRBD1 (5 bases). Trimming cost V 3 bases and J 1 base, with 12 bases left between them. The CDR3 has 14 amino acids. CDR1 GTSNPN and CDR2 SVGIG come from the germline V gene (reference sequence). This CDR3 is CAWSFGTENTEAFF. The CDR3 coding sequence is TGTGCCTGGAGCTTTGGGACCGAGAACACTGAAGCTTTCTTT.

CDR3 sequence reads: CASSLVSGQGITDTQYF. The CDR3 DNA reads TGTGCCAGCAGCTTAGTGTCAGGACAGGGGATCACAGATACGCAGTATTTT. The J gene is TRBJ2-3, the V gene TRBV7-8, with 9 bases aligning to TRBD1. With 1 base clipped from V and 2 bases from J, the junction kept 7 bases outside the gene matches. The germline V gene has CDR1 SGHVS and CDR2 FQNEAQ. The CDR3 is made up of 17 amino acids.

The chain has TRBV27 and TRBJ2-5, with D unresolved. The germline V gene encodes CDR1 MNHEY and CDR2 SMNVEV (reference sequence). Trimming pared 1 base from V and 0 bases from J, leaving 12 bases between. The CDR3 has 16 amino acids. CDR3 DNA: TGTGCCAGCAGTTTATTTGCAGGACCTTACCAAGAGACCCAGTACTTC. It translates to CASSLFAGPYQETQYF.

The CDR3 DNA sequence: TGTGCCAGCAGCTTTCTTAGCGGGGGCGAAACGAGGAGCTCCTACGAGCAGTACTTC. Amino acids: CASSFLSGGETRSSYEQYF. V gene TRBV7-3 combines with J gene TRBJ2-7; the match to TRBD2 covers 9 bases. The trim removed 3 bases at V and 0 bases at J, leaving 15 bases unmatched. The CDR3 totals 19 residues. CDR1 and CDR2 (germline): SGHTA, FQGTGA.

The chain uses TRBV4-2 and TRBJ1-1; 8 nucleotides line up with TRBD1. The CDR3 length is 13 residues. Trimming took 4 bases from V and 4 from J; bases not matched to a gene: 2. Germline V gives CDR1 LGHNA, CDR2 YNFKEQ. The CDR3 region is CASSRTGGTEAFF. DNA of the CDR3: TGTGCCAGCAGCCGAACAGGGGGCACTGAAGCTTTCTTT.

This clone was counted only a few times. CDR3 in amino acids: CASSTSGELEAFF. The CDR3 DNA sequence: TGTGCCAGCTCCACGTCAGGGGAACTCGAAGCTTTCTTT. The chain combines TRBV18 with TRBJ1-1, with TRBD1 as a possible D gene (6 bases). From germline, CDR1 is KGHSH and CDR2 LQKENI. V was cut by 6 bases and J by 8 bases, with 16 bases left in between. There are 13 residues in the CDR3.

The rearrangement uses TRBV30 and TRBJ2-1; no definite D call. The V end lost 4 bases, the J end lost 6 bases, and 13 bases lay between the germline ends. The CDR3 consists of 13 residues. The germline CDR1 and CDR2 sequences are GTSNPN and SVGIG (reference sequence). CDR3 DNA sequence: TGTGCCTGGACTGAGCCTCCGGGCAATGAGCAGTTCTTC. Translating gives CAWTEPPGNEQFF. Together with reference TRBV30 and TRBJ2-1, the CDR3 gives the full variable domain: SQTIHQWPATLVQPVGSPLSLECTVEGTSNPNLYWYRQAAGRGLQLLFYSVGIGQISSEVPQNLSASRPQDRQFILSSKKLLLSDSGFYLCAWTEPPGNEQFFGPGTRLTVL.

This chain links TRBV15 with TRBJ2-7; TRBD2 matches 7 bases. The CDR3 loop spans 18 amino acids. The V gene's germline CDR1 is LNHNV and CDR2 YYDKDF (reference sequence). The V segment lost 4 bases and the J segment 5 bases; nucleotides outside the gene matches: 20. CDR3 loop: CATSKKFSGGWLVDEQYF. In DNA, the CDR3 is TGTGCCACCAGCAAAAAGTTTTCGGGGGGTTGGTTGGTCGACGAGCAGTACTTC. Drawing the rest from reference TRBV15 and TRBJ2-7, the complete variable domain is DAMVIQNPRYQVTQFGKPVTLSCSQTLNHNVMYWYQQKSSQAPKLLFHYYDKDFNNEADTPDNFQSRRPNTSFCFLDIRSPGLGDTAMYLCATSKKFSGGWLVDEQYFGPGTRLTVT.

The V call is TRBV5-1, the J call TRBJ2-6; a weak D match, TRBD2 (6 bases). V lost 0 bases and J lost 0, with 13 bases in between. The CDR3 runs to 18 residues. Germline assignment: CDR1 SGHRS and CDR2 YFSETQ. CDR3 nucleotide sequence: TGCGCCAGCAGCTTGGGATCGGGCGGGACCTCTGGGGCCAACGTCCTGACTTTC. Amino acid sequence: CASSLGSGGTSGANVLTF.

The chain has TRBV6-6 and TRBJ1-1, with a weak D call TRBD1 (6 bases). The V and J ends lost 6 bases and 11 bases respectively, with 13 bases between them. The CDR3 is 11 residues long. Germline V gene sequence: CDR1 MNHNY, CDR2 SVGAGI (reference sequence). DNA for the CDR3: TGTGCCAGCAGGGCAACAGGGCCCGCTTTCTTT. It translates to CASRATGPAFF.

The chain recombines TRBV4-1 with TRBJ1-5, with 7 bases that match TRBD1. The CDR3 consists of 19 residues. Trimming cost V 3 bases and J 0 bases; bases outside gene matches: 14. Germline values: CDR1 MGHRA, CDR2 YSYEKL. The CDR3 protein is CASSHHPLDRAYSNQPQHF. CDR3 DNA sequence: TGCGCCAGCAGCCACCACCCCCTCGACAGGGCCTATAGCAATCAGCCCCAGCATTTT.

Only one count was recorded for this clone. The chain carries TRBV30 and TRBJ2-7; a possible D gene is TRBD2 (5 bases). The germline V and J ends were trimmed by 5 bases and 3 bases, with 14 bases remaining between them. The CDR3 consists of 13 residues. CDR1 GTSNPN and CDR2 SVGIG come from the germline V gene (reference sequence). In DNA form, the CDR3 reads TGTGCCTGGGGGTCCGGACGGGGCTACGAGCAGTACTTC. The encoded protein is CAWGSGRGYEQYF.

The chain joins TRBV6-4 to TRBJ2-3; no reliable D call. Germline-derived CDR1 and CDR2 are MRHNA and SNTAGT. Trimming removed 0 bases from V and 4 bases from J, with 8 bases in between. This CDR3 is 14 amino acids long. The CDR3 reads CASSDSQGSDTQYF. The CDR3 coding sequence is TGTGCCAGCAGTGACTCCCAAGGGTCAGATACGCAGTATTTT.

The rearrangement uses TRBV18 and TRBJ1-3, with TRBD1 identical over 9 bases. The germline V gene has CDR1 KGHSH and CDR2 LQKENI. The CDR3 sequence is 17 residues long. The junction had 9 bases not matched to a gene; V was cut back by 6 bases and J by 0 bases. The CDR3 protein is CASSDRGDHFSGNTIYF. The CDR3 DNA sequence: TGTGCCAGCTCCGACAGGGGGGACCACTTCTCTGGAAACACCATATATTTT.

J is TRBJ1-1 and V is TRBV4-1; D call uncertain. V was clipped by 0 bases and J by 2 bases, with 10 bases between them. CDR3 length: 15 amino acids. The V gene's germline CDR1 is MGHRA and CDR2 YSYEKL. This chain's CDR3 is CASSQDPSLNTEAFF. The CDR3 DNA reads TGCGCCAGCAGCCAAGATCCCAGTCTTAACACTGAAGCTTTCTTT.